Listed here are 2 T cell receptor beta chains from one sample, sequenced in a study of T cells after yellow fever vaccination. From the 5' RACE reads, TCRdb called clonotypes with MiXCR, one entry per CDR3 protein. The table lists about 13,000 distinct CDR3 sequences, about 5.3% of them singletons. Sequenced material: PBMCs, either bulk or a sorted T-cell subset (CD4+, CD8+, memory, or dextramer-sorted; not recorded which), taken 45 days after the yellow fever booster vaccination. These receptors were collected from a man younger than 45 who received the YFV17D yellow fever vaccine.

This clonotype was picked up many times. The chain is built from TRBV24-1 and TRBJ2-1, with a tentative D call TRBD2 (6 bases). This CDR3 has 16 amino acids. Germline V gene sequence: CDR1 KGHDR, CDR2 SFDVKD. V lost 0 bases and J lost 0, with 8 bases in between. For the CDR3, the DNA is TGTGCCACCAGTGATTTGTATAGCGGCTCCTACAATGAGCAGTTCTTC. Translated: CATSDLYSGSYNEQFF.

This clonotype has at least ten counts. The CDR3 DNA reads TGCGCCAGCAGCCTCGGGGATACGCAGTATTTT. It translates to CASSLGDTQYF. The chain has TRBV10-2 and TRBJ2-3; D gene uncertain. Germline V gene sequence: CDR1 WSHSY, CDR2 SAAADI. This CDR3 is 11 amino acids long. V lost 6 bases to trimming and J lost 6 bases, with 7 bases between them.